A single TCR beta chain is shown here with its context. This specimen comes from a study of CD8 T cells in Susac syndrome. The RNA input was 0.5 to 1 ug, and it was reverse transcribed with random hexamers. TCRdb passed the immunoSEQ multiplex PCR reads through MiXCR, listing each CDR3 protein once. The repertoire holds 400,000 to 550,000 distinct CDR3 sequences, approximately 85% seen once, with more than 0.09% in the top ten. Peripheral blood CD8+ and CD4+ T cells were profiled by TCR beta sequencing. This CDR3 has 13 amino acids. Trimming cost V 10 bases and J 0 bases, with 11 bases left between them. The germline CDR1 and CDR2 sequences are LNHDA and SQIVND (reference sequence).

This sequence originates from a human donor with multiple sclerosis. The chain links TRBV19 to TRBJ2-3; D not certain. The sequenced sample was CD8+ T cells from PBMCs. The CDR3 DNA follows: TGTGCCATAGGCAGCCAGAGCACAGATACGCAGTATTTT. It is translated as CAIGSQSTDTQYF.